This TCR beta chain was retrieved from a study of T cell responses to AZD1222 COVID-19 vaccine. Study-wide results and limits: Reports indicate that nearly half of spike-specific TCRs are directed at unmutated variant regions. Spike-specific TCR breadth and depth rose after two AZD1222 doses.

This clone occurred once. Its target is not known. Clones were read by immunoSEQ multiplex PCR, and TCRdb kept only the in-frame ones, dropping some. Of tens of thousands of clones listed, 88% are singletons. Trimming shortened V by 0 bases and J by 5 bases, and 10 bases separated the two germline ends. Germline V CDR1 and CDR2: SGHTA, FQGNSA. The CDR3 runs 14 residues. The sequence was obtained from an adult in good health. Specimen: peripheral blood, collected on day 0 of MenACWY control vaccination. J is TRBJ1-2 and V is TRBV7-2; a weak D match, TRBD1 (5 bases). In DNA form, the CDR3 reads TGTGCCAGCAGCTTAGCGTGGACACTTTATGGCTACACCTTC. Encoded protein: CASSLAWTLYGYTF.